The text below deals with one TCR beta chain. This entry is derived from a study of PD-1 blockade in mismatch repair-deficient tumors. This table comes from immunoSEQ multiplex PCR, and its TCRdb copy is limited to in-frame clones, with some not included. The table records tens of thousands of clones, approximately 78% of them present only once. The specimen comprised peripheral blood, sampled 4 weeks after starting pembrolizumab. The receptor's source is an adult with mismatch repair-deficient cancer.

CDR3 bases: TGTGCCAGCAGCTTAAGGGGTTCCTCTGGAAACACCATATATTTT. Translation: CASSLRGSSGNTIYF. V and J are TRBV7-9 and TRBJ1-3, with a possible D match to TRBD1 (5 bases). With 2 bases removed from V and 0 bases from J, the gap between germline ends came to 8 bases. The CDR3 length is 15 residues. Per germline, CDR1 SEHNR and CDR2 FQNEAQ (reference sequence).